The clone carrying this T cell receptor beta chain was detected only a few times. The antigen is not known. Other DNA sequences in this specimen translate into the identical CDR3. Each sorted subset replicate got 200 ng genomic DNA, tens of thousands of genomes. The table came from immunoSEQ multiplex PCR; TCRdb's copy has only in-frame clones and leaves some out. The sample holds roughly 2 million clones, about 94% seen once. Healthy adults negative for HIV, lacking recent acute infections or vaccinations, served as donors. Trimming at V came to 7 bases and at J to 3 bases, leaving 2 bases not matched to a gene. This CDR3 contains 12 residues. The V gene's germline CDR1 is SQVTM and CDR2 ANQGSEA. The data originate from a study of shared clonotypes between healthy human individuals. The wider study: The study used three CD4 naive, three CD4 memory, two CD8 naive and one CD8 memory plate per donor.

The study, taken as a whole, reports: Read depth was anticipated to influence clonotype sharing among donors.

The chain is built from TRBV29-1 and TRBJ1-1, with 10 bases fitting TRBD1. Specimen: naive CD4+ T cells sorted from blood. The subset was: CD45RA+ positively selected. The receptor comes from a man between 18 and 29 years old in good health. The CDR3: CSAGQGDTEAFF. The CDR3 region has the DNA TGCAGCGCCGGACAGGGGGACACTGAAGCTTTCTTT.